This T cell receptor beta chain was recovered during a study of T cell responses to AZD1222 COVID-19 vaccine. This clone was counted once. From germline, CDR1 is LGHDT and CDR2 YNNKEL (reference sequence). The CDR3 covers 15 residues. V lost 1 base and J lost 5, with 14 bases in between. Sequencing used immunoSEQ multiplex PCR; TCRdb keeps in-frame clones, though not all of them. The data contain about 110,000 clones, just over 85% of them singletons. Specimen: peripheral blood, collected on day 0 of AZD1222 vaccination. The V and J genes are TRBV3-1 (or the pseudogene TRBV3-2) and TRBJ1-1, with a weak D call TRBD1 (5 bases). The source of this sequence is an adult in good health. The CDR3 is CASSQARGGVTEAFF. The CDR3 nucleotides read TGTGCCAGCAGCCAAGCCCGGGGGGGAGTTACTGAAGCTTTCTTT.